This passage covers 22 T cell receptor beta chains from one sample sequenced in a study of blood T cells in healthy people across ages. The authors ran a second PCR of roughly 6 to 12 cycles using a sample-barcoded 5' primer and a J-beta primer mix. TCRdb ran MiXCR on the 5' RACE reads and lists one entry per CDR3 protein. The sample includes about 1.5 million distinct CDR3 sequences, approximately 43% of them seen just once. The sequencing sample was made of blood. The origin of the receptors is a woman aged 18-35 years in good health.

V usage is TRBV9 and J usage is TRBJ2-4; a weak D match, TRBD2 (5 bases). The CDR3 has 14 residues. V lost 0 bases to trimming and J lost 10 bases, with 14 bases between them. Germline lookup yields CDR1 SGDLS and CDR2 YYNGEE. The DNA for the CDR3 is TGTGCCAGCAGCGTAGGGACCGGGGAAAGGATTCAGTACTTC. Translated: CASSVGTGERIQYF.

The chain uses TRBV4-1 and TRBJ2-3; 7 bases are shared with TRBD2. J was trimmed by 1 base and V by 0 bases; bases with no gene match: 7. Germline CDR1 is MGHRA and CDR2 is YSYEKL. The CDR3 has 17 amino acids. The CDR3 DNA reads TGCGCCAGCAGCCAAGATATGGCTAGCGGAGGCACAGATACGCAGTATTTT. Translating gives CASSQDMASGGTDTQYF.

This clonotype was seen a few times. The chain couples TRBV6-5 to TRBJ1-2; 7 bases are shared with TRBD1. Germline assignment: CDR1 MNHEY and CDR2 SVGAGI. The junction had 5 bases not matched to a gene; V was cut back by 0 bases and J by 4 bases. This CDR3 region has 15 residues. For the CDR3, the DNA is TGTGCCAGCAGTTACTCCGGGACAGACGGCTATGGCTACACCTTC. This codes for CASSYSGTDGYGYTF.

A single count supports this clonotype. V is TRBV5-1 and J is TRBJ2-1; unclear D gene. Germline V CDR1 and CDR2: SGHRS, YFSETQ. The CDR3 has 15 residues. Trimming left V 2 bases short and J 8 bases short, with 17 bases between. CDR3 protein: CASSLEQLFYDEQFF. The DNA for the CDR3 is TGCGCCAGCAGCTTAGAACAGCTTTTTTACGATGAGCAGTTCTTC. The complete variable domain, with remaining parts taken from reference TRBV5-1 and TRBJ2-1, reads KAGVTQTPRYLIKTRGQQVTLSCSPISGHRSVSWYQQTPGQGLQFLFEYFSETQRNKGNFPGRFSGRQFSNSRSEMNVSTLELGDSALYLCASSLEQLFYDEQFFGPGTRLTVL.

This chain joins TRBV6-6 and TRBJ1-5, with D perhaps TRBD1 (5 bases). The CDR3 totals 13 residues. V was pared by 9 bases and J by 7 bases, with 16 bases between. CDR1 and CDR2 from the germline V gene are MNHNY and SVGAGI (reference sequence). CDR3 sequence: CASYSGGVQPQHF. CDR3 DNA sequence: TGTGCCAGTTACTCGGGGGGTGTACAGCCCCAGCATTTT.

This clonotype has more than one count but fewer than ten. The rearrangement links TRBV7-2 to TRBJ2-5, with a possible D match to TRBD2 (5 bases). V was shortened by 1 base and J by 2 bases, with 14 bases between the two germline ends. The CDR3 has 16 amino acids. Per germline, CDR1 SGHTA and CDR2 FQGNSA. The DNA of the CDR3 is TGTGCCAGCAGCTTAGTTGGGAGACGGAAACAAGAGACCCAGTACTTC. Translating it yields CASSLVGRRKQETQYF.

This clonotype has only a few counts. The V and J genes are TRBV18 and TRBJ2-1; no reliable D call. Germline-derived CDR1 and CDR2 are KGHSH and LQKENI. V was shortened by 3 bases and J by 0 bases, with 9 bases between the two germline ends. The CDR3 runs to 15 residues. CDR3 sequence (DNA): TGTGCCAGCTCACCGGTGGCTAACTCCTACAATGAGCAGTTCTTC. Translating gives CASSPVANSYNEQFF.

This chain links TRBV28 with TRBJ2-4, with D possibly being TRBD2 (6 bases). The DNA matches TRBJ2-5 better at its end, which makes the J call doubtful. CDR1 is MDHEN and CDR2 is SYDVKM in the germline V gene. This CDR3 is built from 16 residues. CDR3: CASRLSEGARQETQYF. The CDR3, as DNA: TGTGCCAGCAGACTCTCGGAGGGCGCGCGGCAAGAGACCCAGTACTTC.

This clonotype appeared a few times. The chain couples TRBV27 to TRBJ2-3; no clear D. Trimming cost V 6 bases and J 0 bases, with 13 bases left between them. Germline V CDR1 and CDR2: MNHEY, SMNVEV (reference sequence). This CDR3 spans 15 amino acids. CDR3 nucleotide sequence: TGTGCCAGCAGCCCATCGGTGTGGAGCACAGATACGCAGTATTTT. It codes for CASSPSVWSTDTQYF.

This chain joins TRBV7-9 and TRBJ2-1; the D is unclear. The ends were cut back, 6 bases at V and 10 bases at J, with 16 bases in the middle. The CDR3 spans 13 residues. Germline V gives CDR1 SEHNR, CDR2 FQNEAQ (reference sequence). CDR3 nucleotides: TGTGCCAGCAGTCCCTTGATCTACTACGAGCAGTTCTTC. It yields the protein CASSPLIYYEQFF.

This clonotype was picked up a small number of times. V gene TRBV5-1 combines with J gene TRBJ2-1, with D possibly TRBD2 on 5 matching bases. With the DNA end fitting TRBJ2-7 better, the J assignment may be wrong. Germline V gene lookup returns CDR1 SGHRS and CDR2 YFSETQ. CDR3 length: 14 amino acids. CDR3 sequence: CASSRSGLYNEQYF. The CDR3 nucleotides are TGCGCCAGCAGTCGGTCAGGACTCTACAATGAGCAGTACTTC.

The rearrangement links TRBV2 to TRBJ2-3; D is unclear. CDR1 is SNHLY and CDR2 is FYNNEI in the germline V gene. V was clipped by 2 bases and J by 2 bases, with 11 bases between them. The CDR3 has 15 residues. The CDR3 spells CASSERALATDTQYF. The CDR3 bases are TGTGCCAGCAGTGAAAGAGCCCTCGCCACAGATACGCAGTATTTT.

The chain couples TRBV5-1 to TRBJ2-3; perhaps D is TRBD1 or TRBD2 (5 bases each). From germline, CDR1 is SGHRS and CDR2 YFSETQ. Trimming stripped 6 bases from V and 4 bases from J, with 21 bases between. CDR3 length: 16 residues. CDR3 coding DNA: TGCGCCAGCACCACCGGGACCTCCTATGGTGCAGATACGCAGTATTTT. Encoded protein: CASTTGTSYGADTQYF.

In its sample, this clonotype was seen many times. The chain joins TRBV12-3 or TRBV12-4 to TRBJ2-7, with D unclear. The V end was cut by 4 bases, the J end by 1 base, with 8 bases between. There are 13 residues in the CDR3. Written as DNA, the CDR3 is TGTGCCAGCAGTTCCGGACGGTCCTACGAGCAGTACTTC. Amino acids: CASSSGRSYEQYF.

A few counts support this clonotype. This chain links TRBV29-1 with TRBJ2-7; 9 nucleotides line up with TRBD1. Per germline, CDR1 SQVTM and CDR2 ANQGSEA. The J segment lost 5 bases and the V segment lost 3 bases, leaving 11 bases of the junction unmatched. The CDR3 is made up of 15 amino acids. CDR3 residues: CSVEAVQGARNEQYF. Written as DNA, the CDR3 is TGCAGCGTTGAGGCTGTACAGGGGGCGAGGAACGAGCAGTACTTC.

This clonotype was seen ten or more times. The chain couples TRBV6-6 to TRBJ2-5; no definite D call. V dropped 5 bases and J dropped 0 bases, with 10 bases sitting between them. Germline-derived CDR1 and CDR2 are MNHNY and SVGAGI (reference sequence). The CDR3 runs to 14 residues. The CDR3 nucleotides are TGTGCCAGCAGTCCCCTCGTTTACCAAGAGACCCAGTACTTC. Protein sequence: CASSPLVYQETQYF.

The genes are TRBV12-3 or TRBV12-4 and TRBJ1-1; TRBD1 matches at 9 bases. The CDR3 spans 15 residues. Trimming cost V 4 bases and J 1 base; bases outside gene matches: 4. CDR3 residues: CASSSQGAPNTEAFF. CDR3 DNA: TGTGCCAGCAGTTCACAGGGGGCGCCGAACACTGAAGCTTTCTTT.

This clonotype was seen more than once but under ten times. In DNA, the CDR3 is TGTGCCAGCAGCTCACGGGGGGTCGTGCAGACCCAGTACTTC. Translation gives CASSSRGVVQTQYF. The chain combines TRBV5-4 with TRBJ2-5, with TRBD2 matching over 7 bases. With 3 bases clipped from V and 6 bases from J, the junction kept 8 bases outside the gene matches. CDR3 length equals 14 residues. Germline CDR1 is SGHNT and CDR2 is YYREEE (reference sequence). Together with reference TRBV5-4 and TRBJ2-5, the CDR3 gives the full variable domain: ETGVTQSPTHLIKTRGQQVTLRCSSQSGHNTVSWYQQALGQGPQFIFQYYREEENGRGNFPPRFSGLQFPNYSSELNVNALELDDSALYLCASSSRGVVQTQYFGPGTRLLVL.

The V call is TRBV4-2, the J call TRBJ2-6; maybe TRBD2 (5 bases). This CDR3 region has 16 residues. The germline CDR1 and CDR2 sequences are LGHNA and YNFKEQ. V shed 4 bases and J shed 0 bases, with 10 bases lying between them. The CDR3 protein is CASSLERDSGANVLTF. In DNA, the CDR3 is TGTGCCAGCAGCCTAGAGAGGGACTCTGGGGCCAACGTCCTGACTTTC.

This clonotype was counted only a few times. CDR3: CASRGEAFF. In DNA, the CDR3 is TGTGCCAGTAGGGGGGAAGCTTTCTTT. V and J are TRBV2 and TRBJ1-1, with D maybe TRBD1 (6 bases). Trimming pared 9 bases from V and 8 bases from J, leaving 7 bases between. From germline, CDR1 is SNHLY and CDR2 FYNNEI. This CDR3 spans 9 amino acids.

J is TRBJ2-7 and V is TRBV6-5, with 9 bases identical to TRBD2. Trimming cost V 7 bases and J 2 bases; bases outside gene matches: 9. CDR1 and CDR2 (germline): MNHEY, SVGAGI. The CDR3 has 15 residues. CDR3 coding DNA: TGTGCCAGCACCTATATGGCTAGCGGGACCTACGAGCAGTACTTC. Residues: CASTYMASGTYEQYF.

This clonotype was recorded only once. The chain is built from TRBV12-5 and TRBJ2-3; 7 bases align to TRBD2. Germline CDR1 reads LGHNT; CDR2 reads FRNRAP. The CDR3 covers 16 residues. Trimming took 1 base from V and 3 from J; bases not matched to a gene: 7. The CDR3 DNA is TGTGCTAGTGGTTTGGACGGACGAGCGGGGACAGATACGCAGTATTTT. Protein product: CASGLDGRAGTDTQYF.